This T cell receptor (beta chain) is drawn from a study of tumor-infiltrating lymphocytes in localized non-small cell lung cancer. Whole-study findings and limits: Each assay used a separate piece of the same tissue. Higher tumor T cell infiltration than in uninvolved lung was supported by TCRbeta sequencing. T-cell fraction did not differ between immunotypes IM1 and IM2.

TCRdb's copy holds only in-frame clones and misses some; the assay was immunoSEQ multiplex PCR. Here the sample spans about 13,000 clones, about 70% being singletons. On this clone itself: Its antigen is unknown.

Trimming stripped 7 bases from V and 1 base from J, with 17 bases between. The germline V gene has CDR1 SGHVS and CDR2 FQNEAQ. The CDR3 runs to 15 residues. The sequence was collected from a human donor with non-small cell lung cancer. V usage is TRBV7-8 and J usage is TRBJ2-7; D is unclear. Sequencing was performed on lung tumor tissue. The CDR3 sequence is CASTLQFLLSYEQYF. The CDR3 region has the DNA TGTGCCAGCACTCTACAGTTTCTCCTATCCTACGAGCAGTACTTC.